The 15 T cell receptor beta chains below all came from one sample that was sequenced in a study of shared clonotypes between healthy human individuals. The naive CD8 fraction comprised CD45RO-negative cells positively selected for CCR7 and excluded terminally differentiated effector memory CD45RA+ cells. The table came from immunoSEQ multiplex PCR; TCRdb's copy has only in-frame clones and leaves some out. Of 1.5 million to 2.5 million clones in the sample, roughly 94% are singletons; the top ten hold around 1%. Material: naive CD8+ T cells sorted from blood. The receptors come from a man aged 18-30 years in good health.

This chain joins TRBV30 and TRBJ2-3; a weak D match, TRBD2 (5 bases). Looked up from germline, CDR1 is GTSNPN and CDR2 is SVGIG (reference sequence). The CDR3 has 13 residues. V was clipped by 5 bases and J by 5 bases, with 14 bases between them. CDR3 sequence reads: CAWERLRGDTQYF. CDR3 sequence (DNA): TGTGCCTGGGAGCGGTTACGGGGAGATACGCAGTATTTT.

The chain recombines TRBV28 with TRBJ1-5; D gene uncertain. The CDR3 is 15 residues long. Trimming pared 1 base from V and 0 bases from J, leaving 7 bases between. Germline V gene sequence: CDR1 MDHEN, CDR2 SYDVKM. CDR3 residues: CASSLLMDSNQPQHF. CDR3 DNA: TGTGCCAGCAGTTTATTGATGGATAGCAATCAGCCCCAGCATTTT.

The chain recombines TRBV9 with TRBJ2-5; D unclear. Trimming shortened V by 0 bases and J by 5 bases, and 8 bases separated the two germline ends. The CDR3 has 13 residues. Germline CDR1 and CDR2: SGDLS and YYNGEE. CDR3 bases: TGTGCCAGCAGCGTAGGACACGGTGAGACCCAGTACTTC. Translating gives CASSVGHGETQYF.

DNA of the CDR3: TGCAGCGTTGAAGAAAGCATAACCTACGAGCAGTACTTC. Translation: CSVEESITYEQYF. V gene TRBV29-1 combines with J gene TRBJ2-7; no clear D gene. CDR1 and CDR2 from the germline V gene are SQVTM and ANQGSEA. The CDR3 totals 13 residues. V dropped 0 bases and J dropped 2 bases, with 8 bases sitting between them.

This sequence joins TRBV7-2 and TRBJ2-1; D unclear. V was shortened by 4 bases and J by 8 bases, with 9 bases between the two germline ends. This CDR3 has 12 amino acids. Germline CDR1 is SGHTA and CDR2 is FQGNSA. CDR3 loop: CASSWRPDEQFF. CDR3 nucleotides: TGTGCCAGCAGCTGGAGACCAGATGAGCAGTTCTTC.

The chain carries TRBV9 and TRBJ1-6; a possible D gene is TRBD1 (6 bases). V lost 3 bases to trimming and J lost 9 bases, with 13 bases between them. There are 14 residues in the CDR3. Germline V gene data show CDR1 as SGDLS and CDR2 as YYNGEE. The CDR3 reads CASSGAGVGSPLHF. In nucleotides, the CDR3 is TGTGCCAGCAGCGGGGCAGGGGTCGGTTCACCCCTCCACTTT.

The chain employs TRBV7-6 and TRBJ2-7; 8 bases are shared with TRBD1. Germline V lookup: CDR1 SGHVS, CDR2 FNYEAQ. The CDR3 runs to 16 residues. V was pared by 5 bases and J by 3 bases, with 12 bases of the junction left unmatched. The CDR3 DNA reads TGTGCCAGCAGCCAATACGCGACAGGGGCGGGCTACGAGCAGTACTTC. Encoded protein: CASSQYATGAGYEQYF.

The chain joins TRBV5-6 to TRBJ2-4, with 9 bases identical to TRBD1. The CDR3 runs to 14 residues. Germline loops: CDR1 SGHDT, CDR2 YYEEEE. Trimming removed 2 bases from V and 7 bases from J; junction bases left unmatched: 4. This CDR3 is CASSFGQGRNIQYF. The CDR3, as DNA: TGTGCCAGCAGCTTTGGACAGGGGAGGAACATTCAGTACTTC.

The chain links TRBV7-9 to TRBJ2-7; 9 bases are shared with TRBD2. Unmatched junction bases numbered 2, after V lost 7 bases and J lost 1 base. This CDR3 contains 13 residues. The germline V gene has CDR1 SEHNR and CDR2 FQNEAQ (reference sequence). The CDR3 nucleotides are TGTGCCAGCAAAGCGGGAGGTTCCTACGAGCAGTACTTC. Amino acid sequence: CASKAGGSYEQYF.

The genes are TRBV19 and TRBJ2-1, with 8 bases fitting TRBD2. The length of the CDR3 is 15 residues. V dropped 6 bases and J dropped 4; count of bases not matched to a gene: 8. Germline CDR1 is LNHDA and CDR2 is SQIVND (reference sequence). DNA of the CDR3: TGTGCCAGTAGGGTTACTAGCGGCGGGTACAATGAGCAGTTCTTC. As protein: CASRVTSGGYNEQFF.

The chain combines TRBV11-2 with TRBJ2-3; weak D call: TRBD1 (6 bases). From germline, CDR1 is SGHAT and CDR2 FQNNGV. The V end was cut by 7 bases, the J end by 0 bases, with 14 bases between. The CDR3 is made up of 15 amino acids. The CDR3 DNA reads as TGTGCCAGCACCCAGTGGGGGCAAAGCACAGATACGCAGTATTTT. Translated: CASTQWGQSTDTQYF.

J is TRBJ2-1 and V is TRBV2; 9 positions match TRBD1. Unmatched junction bases numbered 5, after V lost 4 bases and J lost 7 bases. The CDR3 length is 14 residues. Germline CDR1 is SNHLY and CDR2 is FYNNEI. CDR3 amino acids: CASSGGQGMNEQFF. In DNA, the CDR3 is TGTGCCAGCAGTGGGGGACAGGGAATGAATGAGCAGTTCTTC.

The J gene is TRBJ2-5, the V gene TRBV9, with 8 positions matching TRBD1. Losses at the gene ends were 4 bases for V and 4 bases for J; bases not matched to a gene: 6. CDR1 SGDLS and CDR2 YYNGEE come from the germline V gene. The CDR3 runs to 14 residues. The CDR3 DNA reads TGTGCCAGCAGCCAGTTCACAGGGGGAGAGACCCAGTACTTC. Translation gives CASSQFTGGETQYF.

The chain employs TRBV27 and TRBJ2-7, with 7 bases fitting TRBD1. This CDR3 spans 16 amino acids. The J segment lost 0 bases and the V segment lost 3 bases, leaving 8 bases of the junction unmatched. Germline loops: CDR1 MNHEY, CDR2 SMNVEV (reference sequence). CDR3 sequence reads: CASSLGMTGSSYEQYF. The CDR3 DNA follows: TGTGCCAGCAGTTTGGGGATGACAGGGAGCTCCTACGAGCAGTACTTC.

The rearrangement uses TRBV6-1 and TRBJ1-1; weak D call: TRBD1 (6 bases). V dropped 3 bases and J dropped 0 bases, with 11 bases sitting between them. The CDR3 runs 15 residues. Germline lookup yields CDR1 MNHNS and CDR2 SASEGT. CDR3 DNA: TGTGCCAGCAGTGACCTCGGGGGCATGAACACTGAAGCTTTCTTT. Amino acid sequence: CASSDLGGMNTEAFF.